Sequencing of this T cell receptor (beta chain) was carried out in a study of T cells after yellow fever vaccination (dated by TCRdb to the late 2010s). Background for the entire study: The SMART-Seq v4 Ultra Low Input RNA kit was used to prepare libraries from fractions with low cell numbers. Bulk TCR alpha and beta repertoires were sequenced longitudinally to track T-cell clones before and after primary and booster YFV17D yellow fever vaccination. Two healthy male donors, one aged 18 to 30 and one aged 30 to 40 years, made up the cohort. Blood was drawn at multiple timepoints before and after primary and secondary immunization, with bulk PBMC replicates and cell subsets isolated.

TCRdb shows the sequencer as Illumina NovaSeq 6000. TCR cDNA was synthesized by 5'RACE template switching, which introduced a universal primer site and unique molecular identifiers. Priming of cDNA synthesis was performed from both the TCR alpha and TCR beta constant segments. Library amplification used two PCR steps, and the second PCR step added sample barcodes and sequencing adapters. Libraries were sequenced on Illumina HiSeq 2500 (2x100 bp) or NovaSeq (2x150 bp). The source study handled its data this way. Demultiplexing of reads and collapsing into UMI consensus sequences were performed with MIGEC, and V(D)J alignment was carried out with MiXCR. Using edgeR on replicate PBMC samples, clonotypes were called vaccine-responding if FDR was below 0.01 and the log2 fold change was above 5 up to day 15. Bulk clonotypes were assigned CD4 or CD8 identity according to which sequenced CD4 or CD8 repertoire held them at higher abundance. TCRdb redid the processing of the public reads, applying fastp at Q25 and MiXCR, and retained in-frame beta chains. Rows matching on CDR3 protein sequence are summarized as one entry with the most common DNA and genes. The V and J calls and clone size come from TCRdb's table, not from the authors' own analysis. The sample table contains 250,000 to 300,000 distinct CDR3 sequences; only one count was recorded for approximately 5.2% of them. Around 3.3% of the sample is held by the ten biggest clonotypes.

The treatment or condition tag for this specimen amounts to: live attenuated yellow fever vaccine strain. A standard Ficoll-Paque protocol was used to isolate PBMCs from peripheral blood. Dynabeads CD4 and CD8 positive selection kits were used to isolate the CD4 and CD8 T-cell fractions. RNA was extracted with TriZol from bulk PBMCs, CD4 and CD8 fractions, and dextramer-positive and dextramer-negative fractions. About this clonotype itself: Its antigen remains unidentified. One base away there is no much larger clone; base qualities are not given.

The paper's findings and limits, for the study overall: A small share of clonotypes occurred in both CD4 and CD8 compartments, likely arising from convergent recombination. Computational filtering was required because FACS-sorted repertoires could contain abundant contaminating clonotypes from the bulk population. The study included only a couple of donors, which limits how far the findings can be generalized. The secondary T-cell response was found to be weaker but faster than the primary response, with a peak reached on day 5 rather than on day 15. After the booster, most of the clones that had expanded following primary vaccination were detected again (around 97% of CD4 and around 90% of CD8), which suggests that memory was broadly maintained.

This TCR was sampled from a man aged 18 to 30 who received the YFV17D yellow fever vaccine. Here the sequenced sample was CD4+ T cells sorted from PBMCs, taken on the day of the yellow fever booster vaccination.

At the DNA level, the sequence is TGTGCCAGTAGTATTTATTTCAACCAGCCCCAGCATTTT. Its coded protein is CASSIYFNQPQHF. The chain is assembled from TRBV19 and TRBJ1-5; a confident D gene designation cannot be given. The junction carries 10 bases between V and J, which are trimmed by 3 bases and 7 bases respectively. Counted from cysteine to phenylalanine, this CDR3 has 13 amino acids. Only the CDR3 DNA is retained, 39 bases long and in frame from the first base. The germline V gene (reference sequence) supplies CDR1 LNHDA and CDR2 SQIVND.